This T cell receptor beta chain derives from a study of blood T cells in healthy people across ages. Together with a sample-barcoded 5' primer, a J-beta primer mix was included in a second PCR lasting about 6 to 12 cycles. TCRdb redid the calling of the 5' RACE reads with MiXCR, one entry per CDR3 protein. This sample has 950,000 to 1,200,000 distinct CDR3 sequences, with around two fifths found just once. General study results and limits: Getting older went along with TCR beta diversity per million T cells dropping roughly linearly. Estimated diversity that came from one million T cells was considered an underestimate. More naive CD4+ cells and higher diversity marked long-lived donors relative to aged donors. Expanded clonotype shifts may have been confounded, as the donors had an unknown CMV status.

This clonotype was observed a few times. Its antigen is not known. The clonotype was recovered from a young man in good health. Source material: blood.

Here the CDR3 reads CASSQGLAGLAKNIQYF. In DNA form, the CDR3 reads TGTGCCAGCAGCCAAGGTCTGGCGGGGCTAGCCAAAAACATTCAGTACTTC. The gene calls are TRBV3-1 and TRBJ2-4, with D possibly matching TRBD2 (6 bases). V lost 1 base, J lost 0 bases, and 13 bases lay in between. This CDR3 region has 17 residues. Per germline, CDR1 LGHDT and CDR2 YNNKEL (reference sequence).